These T cell receptor beta chains were read from a single sample in a study of high-grade serous ovarian cancer treatment subgroups. Sequenced by immunoSEQ multiplex PCR; TCRdb stores in-frame clones only, minus some. This sample has 18,000 or so clones, with 75% found just once. The source material was tumor tissue. The receptor set was obtained from a human donor with high-grade serous ovarian cancer. CDR3s include the opening cysteine and the closing phenylalanine or tryptophan. D genes are given only for firm matches. Not every row has a clone size; where given, it reads once, few, many or a size class.

abundance	d_gene	j_gene	v_gene	CDR3nt	CDR3aa
NA	TRBD1	TRBJ1-3	TRBV6-5	TGTGCCAGCAGTTACCTCAGGGGGACATCTGGAAACACCATATATTTT	CASSYLRGTSGNTIYF
few	NA	TRBJ2-3	TRBV11-2	TGTGCCAGCAGCTTAGGGGATTACGATACGCAGTATTTT	CASSLGDYDTQYF
few	NA	TRBJ1-2	TRBV7-8	TGTGCCAGCAGCCCCCTGGACACGGGGCCCACCTTC	CASSPLDTGPTF
NA	NA	TRBJ2-1	TRBV7-3	TGTGCCAGCAGCTTAAGTCGGGATACCTACAATGAGCAGTTCTTC	CASSLSRDTYNEQFF
NA	NA	TRBJ2-6	TRBV5-1	TGCGCCAGCAGCCCGCGGGCCGCGAGCTCTGGGGCCAACGTCCTGACTTTC	CASSPRAASSGANVLTF
few	NA	TRBJ1-1	TRBV2	TGTGCCAGTTCAAGCGGTCGGGAGGAGAACACTGAAGCTTTCTTT	CASSSGREENTEAFF
NA	NA	TRBJ2-2	TRBV7-9	TGTGCCAGCGCGCGGGATTCGAACACCGGGGAGCTGTTTTTT	CASARDSNTGELFF
NA	NA	TRBJ1-5	TRBV19	TGTGCCAGTAGTATAAAACAGGGACGGCCCCAGCATTTT	CASSIKQGRPQHF
NA	NA	TRBJ2-1	TRBV7-2	TGTGCCAGCAGCTTAGTGGCGGGGATATTCGGGCAGTTCTTC	CASSLVAGIFGQFF
NA	NA	TRBJ2-5	TRBV7-7	TGTGCTAGCAGCTCAGGGAATGTAAAAGAGACCCAGTACTTC	CASSSGNVKETQYF
NA	NA	TRBJ2-1	TRBV4-3	TGCGCCAGCAGTAAACGGGAGCTAGACTACAATGAGCAGTTCTTC	CASSKRELDYNEQFF
NA	NA	TRBJ2-5	TRBV7-6	TGTGCCAGCAGCTTAGGACAGATAGAGACCCAGTACTTC	CASSLGQIETQYF
NA	TRBD2	TRBJ2-7	TRBV4-2	TGTGCCAGCACTAGCGGGGTTGGCGAGCAGTACTTC	CASTSGVGEQYF
NA	TRBD1	TRBJ2-7	TRBV6-1	TGTGCCAGCAGTACCGGGACAGCCCTCTACGAGCAGTACTTC	CASSTGTALYEQYF
NA	NA	TRBJ1-2	TRBV7-3	TGTGCCAGCAGCTTAACCGAGGGTTCCGGCTACACCTTC	CASSLTEGSGYTF
once	TRBD2	TRBJ2-3	TRBV6-5	TGTGCCAGCAGTCAGTCCGGGACTAGCGGCGATACGCAGTATTTT	CASSQSGTSGDTQYF
NA	NA	TRBJ2-3	TRBV6-6	TGTGCCAGCACCAGAGAGGGGGATACGCAGTATTTT	CASTREGDTQYF
NA	NA	TRBJ2-5	TRBV11-2	TGTGCCAGCAGCTTAATTCCGTTAGAGACCCAGTACTTC	CASSLIPLETQYF
NA	TRBD1	TRBJ2-7	TRBV6-1	TGTGCCAGCAGTGGGACGACACAGGGGGCGGGTTACGAGCAGTACTTC	CASSGTTQGAGYEQYF
NA	TRBD1	TRBJ1-5	TRBV30	TGTGCCTGGAACCCGGGACAGAATCAGCCCCAGCATTTT	CAWNPGQNQPQHF
NA	TRBD1	TRBJ1-2	TRBV6-5	TGTGCCAGCAGTCCGGGGACAGGGAACTATGGCTACACCTTC	CASSPGTGNYGYTF
NA	TRBD2	TRBJ2-1	TRBV7-2	TGTGCCAGCAGTCAGCTAGCGGCCCCTAGTGAGCAGTTCTTC	CASSQLAAPSEQFF
NA	TRBD1	TRBJ1-1	TRBV2	TGTGCCAGCAGTACCCGACAGGGTGAAGCTTTCTTT	CASSTRQGEAFF
NA	NA	TRBJ2-5	TRBV2	TGTGCCAGCAGTGATGCCCGTGCCAAAGGGACCCAGTACTTC	CASSDARAKGTQYF
NA	TRBD1	TRBJ1-2	TRBV9	TGTGCCAGCAGCGCATCAGGGGGCGCGGTGTATGGCTACACCTTC	CASSASGGAVYGYTF
NA	TRBD1	TRBJ1-6	TRBV18	TGTGCCAGCTCACCCGGGGACAGTAAAATTTCACCCCTCCACTTT	CASSPGDSKISPLHF
NA	NA	TRBJ2-6	TRBV19	TGTGCCACCTCCTGGGCCAACGTCCTGACTTTC	CATSWANVLTF
NA	NA	TRBJ1-5	TRBV2	TGTGCCAGCACAGGGAATAGCAATCAGCCCCAGCATTTT	CASTGNSNQPQHF
few	TRBD2	TRBJ2-7	TRBV28	TGTGCCACCAAACTAGCGGGAGGTGTAACCTACGAGCAGTACTTC	CATKLAGGVTYEQYF
NA	TRBD2	TRBJ2-1	TRBV28	TGTGCCAGCTCCCCGGGGGGGGTTTTCAATGAGCAGTTCTTC	CASSPGGVFNEQFF
NA	NA	TRBJ1-1	TRBV7-3	TGTGCCAGCAGCCTCTTCGGGGGCATGAACACTGAAGCTTTCTTT	CASSLFGGMNTEAFF
few	NA	TRBJ2-7	TRBV28	TGTGCCAGCACCTCCCTCTGGAAATACGAGCAGTACTTC	CASTSLWKYEQYF